A single sample is the source of the 5 T cell receptor beta chains below, sequenced in a study of T cell repertoires in cytomegalovirus infection. TCRdb reanalysed the reads using MiXCR and keeps one entry per CDR3 protein. The sample lists 630,000 or so distinct CDR3 sequences, 20% to 25% occurring once. Sequenced input: CD8+ T cells from PBMCs. The source is a human donor in good health (CMV status not recorded). Some clones in this sample may be carry-over from other donors' samples.

This clonotype was detected ten times or more. The J gene is TRBJ2-7, the V gene TRBV28; 7 bases line up with TRBD2. The CDR3 covers 16 residues. Germline V gene lookup returns CDR1 MDHEN and CDR2 SYDVKM. The ends lost 6 bases at V and 6 bases at J; junction bases unmatched: 17. Here the CDR3 reads CASSSLGGRVDGEQYV. CDR3 bases: TGTGCCAGCAGCTCGCTGGGGGGGAGAGTGGACGGCGAGCAGTACGTC.

This clonotype appeared a few times. The gene calls are TRBV12-3 or TRBV12-4 and TRBJ2-1, with TRBD1 matching 10 bases. The V segment lost 9 bases and the J segment 6 bases; nucleotides outside the gene matches: 8. The CDR3 spans 14 residues. CDR3 DNA sequence: TGTGCCAGTTTGACGGGGACAGGGGTCAATGAGCAGTTCTTC. Its protein is CASLTGTGVNEQFF.

This rearrangement joins TRBV25-1 to TRBJ2-7; TRBD1 or TRBD2 may be the D gene (6 bases each). This CDR3 is 14 amino acids long. Trimming removed 1 base at V and 2 bases at J, with 9 bases between. CDR1 and CDR2 (germline): MGHDK, SYGVNS. The CDR3 nucleotides read TGTGCCAGCAGTGAATTAGGGGGGCCCTACGAGCAGTACTTC. It is translated as CASSELGGPYEQYF.

The genes are TRBV7-6 and TRBJ2-2, with 7 bases that match TRBD2. J lost 1 base, V lost 3 bases, and 5 bases had no gene match. The CDR3 loop spans 16 amino acids. CDR1 SGHVS and CDR2 FNYEAQ come from the germline V gene. The CDR3 bases are TGTGCCAGCAGCTTGACAAGCGGGGTGAACACCGGGGAGCTGTTTTTT. This gives the protein CASSLTSGVNTGELFF.

This clonotype appeared many times. The chain recombines TRBV7-9 with TRBJ2-5, with D perhaps matching TRBD2 (7 bases). Germline values: CDR1 SEHNR, CDR2 FQNEAQ (reference sequence). Trimming removed 3 bases at V and 5 bases at J, with 10 bases between. The CDR3 spans 13 residues. This CDR3 reads CASSFGGPETQYF. CDR3 nucleotides: TGTGCCAGCAGCTTCGGGGGGCCGGAGACCCAGTACTTC.